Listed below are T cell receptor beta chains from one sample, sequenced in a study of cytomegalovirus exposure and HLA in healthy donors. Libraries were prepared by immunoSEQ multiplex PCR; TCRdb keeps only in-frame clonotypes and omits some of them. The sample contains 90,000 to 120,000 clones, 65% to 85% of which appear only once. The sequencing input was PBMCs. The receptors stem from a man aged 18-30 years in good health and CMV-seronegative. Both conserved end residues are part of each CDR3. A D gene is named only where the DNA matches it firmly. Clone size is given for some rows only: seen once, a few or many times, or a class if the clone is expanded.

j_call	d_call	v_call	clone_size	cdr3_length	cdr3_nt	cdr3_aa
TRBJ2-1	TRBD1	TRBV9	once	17	TGTGCCAGCAGCGTAGCAGGACAGGGGGCCTCCTACAATGAGCAGTTCTTC	CASSVAGQGASYNEQFF
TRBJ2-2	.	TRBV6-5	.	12	TGTGCCAGCAGTCTTCCGTCCGGGGAGCTGTTTTTT	CASSLPSGELFF
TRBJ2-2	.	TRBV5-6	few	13	TGTGCCAGCAGCTTTATAGACTACGGGGAGCTGTTTTTT	CASSFIDYGELFF
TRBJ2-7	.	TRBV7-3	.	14	TGTGCCAGCAGCTTAACGAGGCGGATCTACGAGCAGTACTTC	CASSLTRRIYEQYF
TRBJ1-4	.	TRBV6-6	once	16	TGTGCCAGCAATATCCGGGGGGGGGTAACTAATGAAAAACTGTTTTTT	CASNIRGGVTNEKLFF
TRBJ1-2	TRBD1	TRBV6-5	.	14	TGTGCCAGCAGGACAGGGGGTTCTTTAGTTGGCTACACCTTC	CASRTGGSLVGYTF
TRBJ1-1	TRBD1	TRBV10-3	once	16	TGTGCCATCAGTGACCCGACAGGGGCGAAGAGGACTGAAGCTTTCTTT	CAISDPTGAKRTEAFF
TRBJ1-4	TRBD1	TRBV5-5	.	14	TGTGCCAGCAGCTTGGGACAGGGTCAAGAAAAACTGTTTTTT	CASSLGQGQEKLFF
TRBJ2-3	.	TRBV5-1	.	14	TGCGCCAGCAGCTTGGAGACAAGCACAGATACGCAGTATTTT	CASSLETSTDTQYF
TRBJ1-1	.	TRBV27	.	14	TGTGCCAGCAGTTCGGGGTGGGGGGGCGCTGAAGCTTTCTTT	CASSSGWGGAEAFF
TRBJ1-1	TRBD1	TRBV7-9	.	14	TGTGCCAGCAGCCCGGGACAGGGAAGCACTGAAGCTTTCTTT	CASSPGQGSTEAFF
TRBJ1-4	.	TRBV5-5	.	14	TGTGCCAGCAGCTTGGGGGGCACTAATGAAAAACTGTTTTTT	CASSLGGTNEKLFF
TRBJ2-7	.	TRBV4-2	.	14	TGTGCCAGCAGCCAAGAGCAGGCATCCTACGAGCAGTACTTC	CASSQEQASYEQYF
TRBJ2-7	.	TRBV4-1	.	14	TGCGCCAGCAGCCAACAAGAACTTTCCTACGAGCAGTACTTC	CASSQQELSYEQYF
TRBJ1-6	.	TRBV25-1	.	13	TGTGCCAGCAGAGCAGGGGACAATTCACCCCTCCACTTT	CASRAGDNSPLHF
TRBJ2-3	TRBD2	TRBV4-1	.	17	TGCGCCAGCAGCCAATTGGCTAGCGGGGGGGCCTGGGATACGCAGTATTTT	CASSQLASGGAWDTQYF
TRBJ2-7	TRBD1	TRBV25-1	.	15	TGTGCCAGCAGTGAGGTACCGGGACAGCCTTACGAGCAGTACTTC	CASSEVPGQPYEQYF
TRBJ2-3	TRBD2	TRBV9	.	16	TGTGCCAGCAGCTCGTCTCAGATAGCGGGGGGGGATACGCAGTATTTT	CASSSSQIAGGDTQYF
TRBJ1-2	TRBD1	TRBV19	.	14	TGTGCCAGCGCAGGGACAGGGGAAGGCGTCCTCGACACCTTC	CASAGTGEGVLDTF
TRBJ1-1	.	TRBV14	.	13	TGTGCCAGCAGCCGCCTCGGGACTGATGAAGCTTTCTTT	CASSRLGTDEAFF
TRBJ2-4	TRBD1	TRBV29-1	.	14	TGCAGCGTCCTGACAGGGCTAGCCAAAAACATTCAGTACTTC	CSVLTGLAKNIQYF
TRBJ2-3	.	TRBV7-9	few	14	TGTGCCAGCAGCTTAGCAGGGAGAGCGGATACGCAGTATTTT	CASSLAGRADTQYF
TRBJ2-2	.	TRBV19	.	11	TGTGCCAGTGGCCTCACCGGGGAGCTGTTTTTT	CASGLTGELFF
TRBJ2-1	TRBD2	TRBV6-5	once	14	TGTGCCAGCCACGGTAGCGGGGGCTACAATGAGCAGTTCTTC	CASHGSGGYNEQFF
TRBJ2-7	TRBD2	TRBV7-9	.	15	TGTGCCAGCAGGCCACTAGCGGGGGGGCGTGGCGAGCAGTACTTC	CASRPLAGGRGEQYF
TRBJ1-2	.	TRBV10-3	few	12	TGTGCCATCAGTGAGAACAGTTATGGCTACACCTTC	CAISENSYGYTF
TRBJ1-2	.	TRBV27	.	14	TGTGCCAGCAGTTTATATGGCAGTGACTATGGCTACACCTTC	CASSLYGSDYGYTF
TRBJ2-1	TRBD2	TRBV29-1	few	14	TGCAGCGTTGTGGACGGGGGGGACTACAATGAGCAGTTCTTC	CSVVDGGDYNEQFF
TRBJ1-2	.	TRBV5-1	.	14	TGCGCCAGCAGCTTGGGCAGGCTTAACTATGGCTACACCTTC	CASSLGRLNYGYTF
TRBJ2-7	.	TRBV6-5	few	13	TGTGCCAGCAGTTACTTCAGGGACTACGAGCAGTACTTC	CASSYFRDYEQYF
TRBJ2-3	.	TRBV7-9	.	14	TGTGCCAGCAGCTTGGAGGGGTTGACAGATACGCAGTATTTT	CASSLEGLTDTQYF
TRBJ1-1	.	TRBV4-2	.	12	TGTGCCTCTAGGGACATGAACACTGAAGCTTTCTTT	CASRDMNTEAFF
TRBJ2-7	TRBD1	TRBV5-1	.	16	TGCGCCAGCAGCTTGGAAGCCGGGACAGGGGCCTACGAGCAGTACTTC	CASSLEAGTGAYEQYF
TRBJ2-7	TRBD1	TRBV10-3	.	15	TGTGCCATCAATAAAATCCCGACAGGGATGAACGAGCAGTACTTC	CAINKIPTGMNEQYF
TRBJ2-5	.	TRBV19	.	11	TGTGCCAGTAAGCAGGAAGAGACCCAGTACTTC	CASKQEETQYF
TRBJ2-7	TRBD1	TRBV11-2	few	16	TGTGCCAGCAGCTTAGTGAGGGGACAGGGGTCGCGAGAGCAGTACTTC	CASSLVRGQGSREQYF
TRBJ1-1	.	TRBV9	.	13	TGTGCCAGCAGCACCTCGGGGGGTGCTGAAGCTTTCTTT	CASSTSGGAEAFF
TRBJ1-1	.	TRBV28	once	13	TGTGCCAGCAGCTGGGGGGATTGGGCTGAAGCTTTCTTT	CASSWGDWAEAFF
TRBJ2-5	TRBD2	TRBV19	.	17	TGTGCCAGTAGTCCCGCTTCGCTTAGCGGGGATAGTGGGACCCAGTACTTC	CASSPASLSGDSGTQYF
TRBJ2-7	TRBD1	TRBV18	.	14	TGTGCCAGCTCCGCGCGACAGGGCCTCTACGAGCAGTACTTC	CASSARQGLYEQYF
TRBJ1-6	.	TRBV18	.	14	TGTGCCAGCTCGTATCAGGGGCCGAACTCACCCCTCCACTTT	CASSYQGPNSPLHF
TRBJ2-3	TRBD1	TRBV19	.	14	TGTGCCAGTAGGAGGACAGGGGGCGCGGATACGCAGTATTTT	CASRRTGGADTQYF
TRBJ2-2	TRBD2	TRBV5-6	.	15	TGTGCCAGCAGCTTTCGGGGGGAGAACACCGGGGAGCTGTTTTTT	CASSFRGENTGELFF
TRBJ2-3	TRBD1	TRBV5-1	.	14	TGCGCCAGCAGCCTGGGGACAGGGACAGATACGCAGTATTTT	CASSLGTGTDTQYF
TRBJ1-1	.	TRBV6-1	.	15	TGTGCCATCAAGGGACACCACACGGTCAGGACTGAAGCTTTCTTT	CAIKGHHTVRTEAFF
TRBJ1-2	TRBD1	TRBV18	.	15	TGTGCCAGCTCACAAGTTGACAGGGGGCTCGATGGCTACACCTTC	CASSQVDRGLDGYTF
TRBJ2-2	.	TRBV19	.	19	TGTGCCAGCCGGGTCCTATCCGGGTCCTCACTTTTTAACACCGGGGAGCTGTTTTTT	CASRVLSGSSLFNTGELFF
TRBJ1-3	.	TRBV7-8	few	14	TGTGCCAGCAGCTTAGGGACAGCCGGAAACACCATATATTTT	CASSLGTAGNTIYF
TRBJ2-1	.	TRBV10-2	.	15	TGCGCCAGCACCCCAGGCCTAAGCTTCTACAATGAGCAGTTCTTC	CASTPGLSFYNEQFF
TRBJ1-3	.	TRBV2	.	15	TGTGCCAGCAGTGAAGCGATCAGCGCTGGAAACACCATATATTTT	CASSEAISAGNTIYF
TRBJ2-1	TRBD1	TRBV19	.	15	TGTGCCAGTAGTTCAGGGGGACAGGGGAACAATGAGCAGTTCTTC	CASSSGGQGNNEQFF
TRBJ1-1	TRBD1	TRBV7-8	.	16	TGTGCCAGCAGCTTGGGACAGATTTCTCCGAACACTGAAGCTTTCTTT	CASSLGQISPNTEAFF
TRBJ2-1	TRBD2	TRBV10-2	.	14	TGCGCCAGCAGTGAGTCCCGGACTAGCGGGGAGCAGTTCTTC	CASSESRTSGEQFF
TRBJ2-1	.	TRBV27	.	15	TGTGCCAGCAGCTACTCTCGATGGAGGGGGCCAGATCTGTTCTTC	CASSYSRWRGPDLFF